This TCR beta chain was identified during a study of T cell repertoires in cytomegalovirus infection. TCRdb processed the reads anew with MiXCR; each CDR3 protein has one entry. The data contain hundreds of thousands of distinct CDR3 sequences, 20% to 30% of them singletons. This clonotype has just a few counts. The V end lost 1 base, the J end lost 0 bases, and 6 bases lay between the germline ends. CDR1 is LNHNV, CDR2 YYDKDF, per germline (reference sequence). The CDR3 extends over 15 amino acids. The TCR comes from a human donor in good health (CMV status not recorded). Some clones in this sample may be carry-over from other donors' samples. The V and J genes are TRBV15 and TRBJ1-4, with D unclear. Sequencing was carried out using CD8+ T cells from PBMCs. This CDR3 reads CATSRADSTNEKLFF. CDR3 nucleotides: TGTGCCACCAGCAGAGCCGACTCAACTAATGAAAAACTGTTTTTT.